This TCR beta chain was recovered during a study of CD8+ T cells in alopecia areata. Looking at the study overall: Tofacitinib exposure lasted 6 to 18 months, followed by 6 months off drug.

After removal of 7 bases from V and 4 bases from J, the junction contained 9 bases not matched to a gene. In germline, CDR1 is MNHEY, CDR2 SVGAGI. The CDR3 has 14 amino acids. General study points: Researchers report lesional scalp, most notably alopecia totalis/universalis, outstripped normal scalp in clonality. Patients shared TCRs less clearly than mice did, possibly for HLA-related reasons.

Extraction and reverse transcription of RNA yielded cDNA as the sequencing template. Produced via immunoSEQ multiplex PCR; TCRdb's table is partial and in-frame only. In the table there are 90,000 to 100,000 clones, about 40% of which are singletons. Remarks on this clone: Its antigen is not known.

Sequences were obtained from CD4+ T cells sorted from blood. The rearrangement joins TRBV6-5 to TRBJ1-1; 7 bases are a match to TRBD1. The receptor comes from a human donor with alopecia areata. The CDR3 DNA reads as TGTGCCAGCAACCCAGGGGGGCTCGCCACTGAAGCTTTCTTT. Translated: CASNPGGLATEAFF.